This note documents a single T cell receptor (beta chain) sequence. Its specificity is not known. Method: immunoSEQ multiplex PCR; TCRdb's copy keeps in-frame clones and lacks some. The sample lists some 140,000 clones, around 93% occurring once. The CDR3 spans 14 residues. CDR1 is SGHRS and CDR2 is YFSETQ in the germline V gene. V lost 0 bases to trimming and J lost 5 bases, with 11 bases between them. The sample comes from a study of cytotoxic CD8 clonotypes in ibrutinib-treated CLL. Study-wide context: There were some 10 relapsed/refractory patients and about 14 treatment-naive patients, and fewer than 18 were IGHV unmutated. Response samples were obtained once patients had received a median 12 months of treatment, range 6 to 36. Study-wide findings and caveats: Ibrutinib response saw clonality rise, and progression saw it return toward baseline.

The source of this sequence is a human donor with chronic lymphocytic leukemia. This sequence joins TRBV5-1 and TRBJ2-5; D gene uncertain. The sample was PBMCs, taken after 12 months of ibrutinib treatment. The CDR3, as DNA: TGCGCCAGCAGCTTGGAGGTAATTCGTGAGACCCAGTACTTC. It yields the protein CASSLEVIRETQYF. The full variable domain, rest sourced from reference TRBV5-1 and TRBJ2-5, is KAGVTQTPRYLIKTRGQQVTLSCSPISGHRSVSWYQQTPGQGLQFLFEYFSETQRNKGNFPGRFSGRQFSNSRSEMNVSTLELGDSALYLCASSLEVIRETQYFGPGTRLLVL.